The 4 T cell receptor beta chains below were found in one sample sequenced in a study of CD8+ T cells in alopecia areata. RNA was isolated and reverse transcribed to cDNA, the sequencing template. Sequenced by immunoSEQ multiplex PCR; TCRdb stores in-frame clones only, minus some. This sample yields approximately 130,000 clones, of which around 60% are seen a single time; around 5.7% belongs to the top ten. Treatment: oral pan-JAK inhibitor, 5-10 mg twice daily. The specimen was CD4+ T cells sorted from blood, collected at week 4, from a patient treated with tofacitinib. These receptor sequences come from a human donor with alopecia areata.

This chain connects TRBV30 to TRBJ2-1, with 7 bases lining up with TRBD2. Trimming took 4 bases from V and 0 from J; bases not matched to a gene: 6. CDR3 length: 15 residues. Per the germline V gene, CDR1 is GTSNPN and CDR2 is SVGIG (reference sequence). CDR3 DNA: TGTGCCTGGAAAAGAGGGAGGGGCTCCTACAATGAGCAGTTCTTC. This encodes CAWKRGRGSYNEQFF.

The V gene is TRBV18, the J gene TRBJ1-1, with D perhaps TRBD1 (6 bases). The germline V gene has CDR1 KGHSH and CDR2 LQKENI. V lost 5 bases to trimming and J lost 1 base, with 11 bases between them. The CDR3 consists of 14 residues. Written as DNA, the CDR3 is TGTGCCAGCTCAGCCAGGGGAAAGAACACTGAAGCTTTCTTT. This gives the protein CASSARGKNTEAFF. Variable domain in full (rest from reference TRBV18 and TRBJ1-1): NAGVMQNPRHLVRRRGQEARLRCSPMKGHSHVYWYRQLPEEGLKFMVYLQKENIIDESGMPKERFSAEFPKEGPSILRIQQVVRGDSAAYFCASSARGKNTEAFFGQGTRLTVV.

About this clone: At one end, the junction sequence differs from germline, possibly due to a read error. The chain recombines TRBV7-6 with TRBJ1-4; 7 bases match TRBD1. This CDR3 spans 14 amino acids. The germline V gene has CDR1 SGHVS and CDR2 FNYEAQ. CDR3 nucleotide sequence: TGTGCCAGCAGCTTCGGGTCAGGGGGAGAAAAGCTGTTTTTT. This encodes CASSFGSGGEKLFF. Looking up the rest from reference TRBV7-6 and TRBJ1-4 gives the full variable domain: GAGVSQSPRYKVTKRGQDVALRCDPISGHVSLYWYRQALGQGPEFLTYFNYEAQQDKSGLPNDRFSAERPEGSISTLTIQRTEQRDSAMYRCASSFGSGGEKLFFGSGTQLSVL.

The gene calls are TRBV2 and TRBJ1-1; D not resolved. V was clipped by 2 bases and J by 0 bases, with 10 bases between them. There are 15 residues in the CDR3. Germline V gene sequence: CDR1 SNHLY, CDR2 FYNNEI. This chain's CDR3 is CASSELAPLNTEAFF. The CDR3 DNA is TGTGCCAGCAGTGAATTGGCACCTCTGAACACTGAAGCTTTCTTT.